This T cell receptor beta chain emerged from a study of T cell clonality in common variable immunodeficiency. The data were produced by immunoSEQ multiplex PCR, yet TCRdb's version contains in-frame clones alone and is incomplete. The record shows some 60,000 clones for this sample, with no singletons present. This clone was detected many times. Sequencing was performed on peripheral blood mononuclear cells. This sequence was found in a person aged 18 to 69 in good health.

The part of the CDR3 DNA that was read is TGTGCCAGCAGCCAAGACTCGTTTGAG. This codes for CASSQDSFE. The CDR3 as a whole reads CASSQDSFEQFF. The chain uses TRBV4-2 and TRBJ2-1; D ambiguous. From the germline J gene comes the end of the CDR3, since the read stops 3 residues before it. This CDR3 comprises 12 residues. Germline V gene sequence: CDR1 LGHNA, CDR2 YNFKEQ. Deletions cut 0 bases from V and 9 bases from J, with 6 bases between.